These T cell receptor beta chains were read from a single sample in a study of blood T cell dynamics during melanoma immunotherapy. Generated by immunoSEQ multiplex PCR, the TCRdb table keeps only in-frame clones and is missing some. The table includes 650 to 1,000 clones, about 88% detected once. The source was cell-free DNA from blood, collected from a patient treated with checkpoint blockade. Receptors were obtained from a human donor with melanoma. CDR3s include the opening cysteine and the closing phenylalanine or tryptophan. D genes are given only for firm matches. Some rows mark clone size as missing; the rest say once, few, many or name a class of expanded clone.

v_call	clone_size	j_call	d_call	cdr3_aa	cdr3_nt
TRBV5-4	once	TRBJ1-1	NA	CASSLEGPREAFF	TGTGCCAGCAGCTTGGAGGGACCCCGGGAAGCTTTCTTT
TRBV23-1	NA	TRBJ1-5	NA	CASQGPQTYSNQPQHF	TGCGCCAGCCAGGGGCCGCAAACTTATAGCAATCAGCCCCAGCATTTT
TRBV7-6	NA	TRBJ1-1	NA	CASSLGEGNTEAFF	TGTGCCAGCAGCTTAGGTGAGGGGAACACTGAAGCTTTCTTT
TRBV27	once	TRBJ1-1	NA	CASSHRRNTEAFF	TGTGCCAGCAGCCACCGACGGAACACTGAAGCTTTCTTT
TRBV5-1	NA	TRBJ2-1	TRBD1	CASSLGGRGRMNEQFF	TGCGCCAGCAGCTTGGGAGGCAGGGGGCGAATGAATGAGCAGTTCTTC
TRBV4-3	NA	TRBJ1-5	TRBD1	CASSQDRGLNQPQHF	TGCGCCAGCAGCCAGGACAGGGGGCTGAATCAGCCCCAGCATTTT
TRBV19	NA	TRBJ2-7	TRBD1	CASSIPGQAYEQYF	TGTGCCAGTAGTATCCCGGGACAGGCTTACGAGCAGTACTTC
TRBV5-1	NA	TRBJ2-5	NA	CASRRSTGSGETQYF	TGCGCCAGCCGCCGATCGACTGGGAGTGGGGAGACCCAGTACTTC
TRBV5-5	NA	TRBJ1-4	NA	CASSLFVTTNEKLFF	TGTGCCAGCAGCTTGTTTGTAACAACTAATGAAAAACTGTTTTTT
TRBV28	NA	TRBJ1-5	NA	CASSLYLDSSNQPQHF	TGTGCCAGCAGTTTATACTTGGACAGTAGCAATCAGCCCCAGCATTTT
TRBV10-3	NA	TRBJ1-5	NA	CAIARGWDNQPQHF	TGTGCCATCGCAAGGGGCTGGGATAATCAGCCCCAGCATTTT
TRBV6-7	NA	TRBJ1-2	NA	CASSPPDGWGYTF	TGTGCCAGCAGTCCACCGGACGGCTGGGGCTACACCTTC
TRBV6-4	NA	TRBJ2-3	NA	CASSDSPRTSTDTQYF	TGTGCCAGCAGTGACTCCCCCAGGACTAGCACAGATACGCAGTATTTT
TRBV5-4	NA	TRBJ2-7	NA	CASSSNRDLGMEQYF	TGTGCCAGCAGTAGCAACCGGGACCTCGGTATGGAGCAGTACTTC
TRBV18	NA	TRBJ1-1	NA	CASSPGSGLPEAFF	TGTGCCAGCTCACCAGGTAGCGGATTGCCTGAAGCTTTCTTT
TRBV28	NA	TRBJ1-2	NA	CASSQGWDGYTF	TGTGCCAGCAGTCAGGGGTGGGATGGCTACACCTTC
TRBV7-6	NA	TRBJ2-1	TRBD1	CASSPGQGANEQFF	TGTGCCAGCAGCCCGGGACAGGGGGCAAATGAGCAGTTCTTC
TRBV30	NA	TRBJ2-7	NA	CAWSLGDYEQYF	TGTGCCTGGAGTCTCGGGGACTACGAGCAGTACTTC
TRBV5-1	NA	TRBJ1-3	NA	CASSWGTPGNTIYF	TGCGCCAGCAGCTGGGGGACGCCTGGAAACACCATATATTTT
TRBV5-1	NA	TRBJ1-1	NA	CASSLGGSTYEAFF	TGCGCCAGCAGCTTGGGGGGCAGTACCTATGAAGCTTTCTTT
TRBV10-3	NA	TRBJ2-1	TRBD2	CATLAGEGNEQFF	TGTGCCACCCTAGCGGGAGAGGGCAATGAGCAGTTCTTC
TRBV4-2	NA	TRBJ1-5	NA	CASSTAQYSNQPQHF	TGTGCCAGCAGCACTGCACAATATAGCAATCAGCCCCAGCATTTT